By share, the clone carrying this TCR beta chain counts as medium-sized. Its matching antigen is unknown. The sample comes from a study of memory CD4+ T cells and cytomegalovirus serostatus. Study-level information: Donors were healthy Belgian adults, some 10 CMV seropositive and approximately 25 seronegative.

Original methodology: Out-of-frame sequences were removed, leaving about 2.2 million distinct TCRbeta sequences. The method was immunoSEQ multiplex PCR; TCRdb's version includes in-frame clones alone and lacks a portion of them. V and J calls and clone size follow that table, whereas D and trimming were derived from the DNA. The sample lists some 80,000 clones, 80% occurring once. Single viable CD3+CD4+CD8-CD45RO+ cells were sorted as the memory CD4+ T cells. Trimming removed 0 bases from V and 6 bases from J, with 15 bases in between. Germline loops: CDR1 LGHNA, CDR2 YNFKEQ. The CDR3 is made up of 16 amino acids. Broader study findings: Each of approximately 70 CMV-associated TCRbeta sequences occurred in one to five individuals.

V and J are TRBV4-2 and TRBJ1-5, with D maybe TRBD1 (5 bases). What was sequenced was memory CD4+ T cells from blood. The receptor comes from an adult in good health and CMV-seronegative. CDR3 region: CASSQDRQRPGQPQHF. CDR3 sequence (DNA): TGTGCCAGCAGCCAAGATAGACAGAGGCCGGGTCAGCCCCAGCATTTT.